This entry concerns a single T cell receptor beta chain. What it binds is not known. Germline and junction disagree at one end, which may indicate a read error. This specimen belongs to a study of beta chain features in type 1 diabetes. The study reverse transcribed the entire isolated RNA, so it sequenced expressed TCRB transcripts. It was found that naive, central memory and regulatory T cell samples averaged about 3.57 million reads. Here immunoSEQ multiplex PCR was the method, and the copy in TCRdb shows in-frame clones only, minus some. The table has 630,000 or so clones, over 11% seen once. Study results and limitations: Type 1 diabetes patients showed a moderate but significant shortening of TCRB CDR3s in all four CD4+ subsets. At VDJ recombination sites, type 1 diabetes patients had fewer insertions and more deleted nucleotides.

Germline CDR1 reads SSHAT; CDR2 reads FNYEAQ (reference sequence). The CDR3 loop spans 15 amino acids. The chain combines TRBV7-7 with TRBJ2-3; 9 nucleotides agree with TRBD1. The sample was naive CD4+ T cells from blood. The clonotype originates from a man between 18 and 35 years old with type 1 diabetes. The CDR3 sequence is CASSPGTGNTDTQYF. CDR3 coding DNA: TGTGCTAGCAGCCCCGGGACAGGGAACACAGATACGCAGTATTTT.